The rows below give T cell receptor beta chains drawn from one sample of a study of T cell responses to AZD1222 COVID-19 vaccine. TCRdb's copy holds only in-frame clones and misses some; the assay was immunoSEQ multiplex PCR. The table has 130,000 to 150,000 clones, about nine tenths seen once. Sequencing was performed on peripheral blood, taken on day 0 of AZD1222 vaccination. Receptors originate from an adult in good health. CDR3s leave out the opening cysteine and the closing phenylalanine or tryptophan. The order of the fields is CDR3 protein, J gene, V gene.

CDR3 protein: ASSQQDRGPERVTEAF; J gene: TRBJ1-1; V gene: TRBV23-1
CDR3 protein: ASSIRRPPTEAF; J gene: TRBJ1-1; V gene: TRBV19
CDR3 protein: ASSSLQGGGSYNSPLH; J gene: TRBJ1-6; V gene: TRBV5-8
CDR3 protein: ASSQDRNSGANVLT; J gene: TRBJ2-6; V gene: TRBV4-2
CDR3 protein: ASSVKSGGGTQY; J gene: TRBJ2-5; V gene: TRBV7-3
CDR3 protein: ASIGPGYEQY; J gene: TRBJ2-7; V gene: TRBV5-1
CDR3 protein: SVDVGAGTEAF; J gene: TRBJ1-1; V gene: TRBV29-1
CDR3 protein: ASSPAGGLRGYT; J gene: TRBJ1-2; V gene: TRBV5-1
CDR3 protein: ASSQDSRGQAGANVLT; J gene: TRBJ2-6; V gene: TRBV4-3
CDR3 protein: AWSNTRWGRRYEQY; J gene: TRBJ2-7; V gene: TRBV30
CDR3 protein: ASSVGTAINQPQH; J gene: TRBJ1-5; V gene: TRBV5-1